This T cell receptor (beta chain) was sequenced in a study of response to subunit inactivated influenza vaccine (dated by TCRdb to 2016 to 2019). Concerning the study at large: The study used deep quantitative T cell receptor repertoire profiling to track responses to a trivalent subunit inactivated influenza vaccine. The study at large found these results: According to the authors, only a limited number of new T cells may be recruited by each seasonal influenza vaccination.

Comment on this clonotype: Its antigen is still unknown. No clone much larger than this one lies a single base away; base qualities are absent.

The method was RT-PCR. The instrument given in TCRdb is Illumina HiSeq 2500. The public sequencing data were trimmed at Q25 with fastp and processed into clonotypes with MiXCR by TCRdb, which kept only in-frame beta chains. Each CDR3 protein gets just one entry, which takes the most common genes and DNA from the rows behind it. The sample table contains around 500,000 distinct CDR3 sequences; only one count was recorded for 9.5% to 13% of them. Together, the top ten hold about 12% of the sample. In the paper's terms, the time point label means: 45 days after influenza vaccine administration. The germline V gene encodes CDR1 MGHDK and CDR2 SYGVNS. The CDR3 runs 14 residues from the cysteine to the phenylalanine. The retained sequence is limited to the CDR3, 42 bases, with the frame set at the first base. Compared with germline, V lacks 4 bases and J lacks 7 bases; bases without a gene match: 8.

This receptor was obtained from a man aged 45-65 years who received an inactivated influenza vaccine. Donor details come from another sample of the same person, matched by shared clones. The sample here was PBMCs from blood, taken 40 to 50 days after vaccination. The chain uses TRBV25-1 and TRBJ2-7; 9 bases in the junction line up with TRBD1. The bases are TGTGCCAGCAGTGGGACAGGGGAGGGCGGAGAGCAGTACTTC. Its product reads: CASSGTGEGGEQYF.